This TCR beta chain is from a study of cytomegalovirus exposure and HLA in healthy donors (dated by TCRdb to the late 2010s). As for the study more broadly: According to an earlier analysis of around 600 of the donors, some 180 million T cells yielded some 110 million unique TCR beta sequences and about 300 Gb of sequence data. An early release that covered several hundred HLA-typed donors contained about 300 gigabases of sequencing data and about 93 million unique TCR sequences. Of the 300 to 500 genotyped donors, roughly 80% were placed in the genetic ancestry cluster associated with self-reported Caucasian donors. The study was designed to test whether signatures of past pathogen exposure could be identified by cataloging public T cell receptors. The study profiled the T cell repertoires of 500 to 800 subjects by immunosequencing and related them to cytomegalovirus serostatus. In addition to the first cohort of roughly 670 subjects, a separate validation cohort of approximately 110 different subjects was used. The study combined high-throughput TCR immunosequencing, statistical association of individual TCRs with disease status, and machine learning to predict cytomegalovirus infection status. To study patterns of TCR occurrence, a later analysis re-analyzed previously published TCR beta repertoires from more than 550 donors and added high-resolution HLA genotyping. In the later analysis, no new phenotypic data were used to find candidate immune exposures; instead, reliance was placed on TCR beta sequences and their occurrence across donors. To decide whether each TCR beta V gene segment behaved as functional or pseudogenic, an earlier analysis of some 570 of the donors relied on high-throughput TCR beta sequencing. Donor age, sex, ethnicity and CMV serostatus were compiled together with the repertoire data. In a later genetic analysis, genome-wide SNP genotypes for about 60% of the 666 donors were used, and that subset was treated as a discovery cohort. Every discovery cohort repertoire had been produced on one sequencing platform. HLA typing covered class I and class II loci at four-digit resolution. Typing coverage differed by locus: A, B, C, DRB1 and DQB1 were typed in about 629-640 donors, DQA1 in 500 to 550, DPA1 in 600 to 610, and DPB1 in around 490. Four or five DR-DQ haplotypes were handled as single units for association and clustering because linkage in the cohort was strong. Across 398 genotyped donors of the cohort, an average of roughly 200,000 unique TCR beta nucleotide sequences per donor were sequenced, and around 20% of those sequences were non-productive. General conclusions and limits of the study: The classifier was reported to diagnose cytomegalovirus status with high specificity and sensitivity in both the original cohort and the validation cohort. A later genetic analysis reported fewer N-insertions in productive TCRs among donors in an Asian-associated ancestry cluster than the roughly 700-donor mean. In a later analysis, HLA-associated TCR beta chains showed more clonal expansion and lower generation probabilities than non-associated chains that were equally common. In this cohort, only TCR beta chains were sequenced, and detectable features were limited by the absence of alpha or paired-chain data. Because HLA typing was unavailable for some donors at each locus, only the typed subset was used in association tests. In a later analysis, most CMV-associated TCR beta chains were found to appear HLA-restricted, with HLA associations seemingly driven largely by CMV exposure. The study listed 164 TCR beta chains as associated with cytomegalovirus. Linkage disequilibrium might explain the correlated functional status among segregating V segments, but an unknown experimental factor could not be excluded. Across donors, most TCR sequences were observed very rarely, whereas some public TCRs were present in many individuals. In an earlier analysis of about 600 of the donors, most TCR beta V segments appeared in productive rearrangements about 90% or about 30% of the time, broadly matching IMGT annotations. For the cohort, immune exposure information was limited to CMV serostatus. A later genetic analysis associated a missense DCLRE1C variant with V-gene and J-gene trimming of TCR beta chains, and an independent cohort replicated the association. Specific HLA alleles were associated with 15,000 to 20,000 TCR beta sequences at a false discovery rate of 0.05 in a later analysis. Three of the identified cytomegalovirus-associated TCR beta chains were confirmed in vitro to be specific for cytomegalovirus antigens. Some IMGT-functional V segments, including TRBV6-2 and TRBV6-3, could not be distinguished by the 87-base-pair reads and were therefore excluded. The sequencing pipeline was judged likely to have produced a cluster of highly shared sequence variants as a technical artifact. When HLA alleles, especially DR and DQ, strongly co-occurred, attributing TCR associations to individual alleles was difficult. The earlier analysis of almost 600 of the donors excluded some 15 rarely observed V segments, including chromosome 9 orphons, because counts were too low. In a later analysis, several top co-occurrence clusters were reported to appear linked to parvovirus B19, influenza, CMV and Epstein-Barr virus. Presence/absence analyses assumed roughly uniform sequencing depth across donors, an assumption that may not hold. It was suggested by the authors that the approach could potentially be generalized to other disease states and immunological phenotypes. In a later analysis, the rate of TCR association differed among HLA loci, with DRB1 alleles having the most associated TCRs and HLA-C alleles having the fewest. A further reported finding was that TCR beta sequences accurately predicted the HLA-A and HLA-B alleles for most subjects in the first cohort.

Library generation was performed with the immunoSEQ multiplex PCR assay. A mixture of 60 forward primers for TCR Vbeta segments and 13 reverse primers for TCR Jbeta segments was used in the multiplex PCR. A multiplex PCR assay on genomic DNA amplified the CDR3 region of rearranged TCR beta genes. The amplified TCR beta libraries were sequenced on the Illumina HiSeq System as 87-base-pair reads. Per the original workflow: Across the 640 or so repertoires, a later analysis counted approximately 83 million unique TCR beta chains, about 10 million of which were shared by at least two donors. Raw reads were error-corrected and collapsed into unique sequences with a nearest-neighbor algorithm that merged closely related sequences to remove PCR and sequencing errors. CDR3 sequences were aligned to IMGT reference sequences to assign V, D and J gene segments. For a sequence to be retained, a match of at least six nucleotides was required to both a V gene segment and a J gene segment. Rearrangements were called productive when the CDR3 lacked stop codons and stayed in frame with V and J; all others were non-productive. Following IMGT convention, CDR3 was defined as the stretch from the second conserved V-encoded cysteine up to the conserved J-encoded phenylalanine. In an earlier analysis of around 540 of the donors, sequences lacking an unambiguous match to a single V gene segment were excluded. In an earlier analysis of roughly 600 of the donors, a V segment was called functional when productive rearrangements were above 56.7%, and segregating when the standard deviation between donors exceeded 5%. To diagnose cytomegalovirus status from the catalog of TCR beta chain sequences, a statistical classification framework was built. In a later analysis, TCR nucleotide sequences were compared against IMGT/GENE-DB human TR gene sequences so that V and J genes could be assigned. The TCRdist pipeline was used in a later analysis to assign CDR3 sequences and most-parsimonious VDJ recombination scenarios. In a later analysis, each TCR beta chain was defined by its CDR3 amino acid sequence together with its V-gene family, and reads without a unique V-gene family were excluded. As a way to deal with suspected cross-contamination and a sequencing artifact, a later analysis dropped 450 to 700 nucleotide sequences that were highly shared and had low generation probability. In a later analysis, a clonal expansion index was calculated for each public chain from normalized within-repertoire ranks of inferred template counts. In a later analysis, generation probabilities were computed using a VDJ recombination model fitted to out-of-frame rearrangements, and the results were checked against IGoR. In a later analysis, hypergeometric tests were used to score TCR-TCR, TCR-HLA and TCR-CMV co-occurrence, with a repertoire-size bias correction applied to TCR pairs. To estimate false discovery rates, a later analysis permuted the HLA or CMV assignments 20 times. In a later analysis, co-occurring TCRs were grouped using DBSCAN, and TCRdist sequence similarity was added for clustering within HLA-allele-positive subsets. Repertoires with fewer than 30,000 or more than 120,000 public chains were left out of co-occurrence clustering, as were several repertoires with anomalous nucleotide sharing. The table comes from immuneACCESS by way of TCRdb, which keeps in-frame sequences with V and J called. Part of the clones is missing from these tables; in studies checked, under half for an unresolved V gene and the rest for unknown reasons. The D gene and trimming were derived from the DNA, and the V and J assignments and clone size from that table. This sample gives tens of thousands of clones in total; 84% of them show up just once. The top ten clones comprise roughly 2% of the sample.

The cohort comprised fewer than 700 healthy bone marrow donors. At the time of sampling, every cohort member was nominally healthy, though immune exposures that went unrecorded were likely present. The donor was CMV seronegative and was included in the group of several hundred seronegative cohort members. A peripheral blood sample was collected from each donor, and TCR beta sequencing was performed on peripheral blood mononuclear cells. Genomic DNA extraction from the blood cell samples was performed with the Qiagen DNeasy Blood Extraction Kit. The junction shows trimming of 4 bases on V and 2 bases on J, and the gene matches do not reach 16 bases of it. The germline V gene encodes CDR1 SGHTA and CDR2 FQGNSA. The CDR3 covers 18 residues, taking in both the cysteine and the phenylalanine. Only the CDR3 portion is preserved as DNA: 54 bases, with reading frame beginning at the first base. Comment on this clone: Its recognized antigen is unknown. Base qualities are not at hand, and no much larger clone is one base apart.

This clonotype was obtained from a man in his late teens or twenties in good health and CMV-seronegative. The sequencing sample was made of PBMCs. Recombination linked TRBV7-2 to TRBJ2-7; the junction holds 8 bases that match TRBD1. The CDR3 here reads CASSSPTSGQGAPYEQYF. The DNA sequence is given as TGTGCCAGCAGCTCCCCCACCTCAGGGCAGGGGGCACCCTACGAGCAGTACTTC.